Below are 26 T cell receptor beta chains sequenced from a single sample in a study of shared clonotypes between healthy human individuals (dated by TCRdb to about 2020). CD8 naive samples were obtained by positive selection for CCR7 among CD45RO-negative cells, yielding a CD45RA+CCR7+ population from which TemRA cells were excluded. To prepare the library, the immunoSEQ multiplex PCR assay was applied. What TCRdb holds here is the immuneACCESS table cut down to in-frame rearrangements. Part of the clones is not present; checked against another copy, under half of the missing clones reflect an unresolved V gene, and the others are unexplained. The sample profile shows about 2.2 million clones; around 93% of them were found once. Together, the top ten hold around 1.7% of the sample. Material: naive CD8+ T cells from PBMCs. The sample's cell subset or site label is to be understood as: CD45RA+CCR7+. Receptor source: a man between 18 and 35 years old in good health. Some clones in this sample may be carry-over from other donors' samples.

The CDR3 protein is CASSQAGFQETQYF. In DNA, the CDR3 is TGTGCCAGCAGTCAGGCGGGATTTCAAGAGACCCAGTACTTC. The chain is built from TRBV28 and TRBJ2-5; tentative D call: TRBD2 (6 bases). Germline values: CDR1 MDHEN, CDR2 SYDVKM. The V and J ends lost 5 bases and 2 bases respectively, with 12 bases between them. The CDR3 has 14 amino acids.

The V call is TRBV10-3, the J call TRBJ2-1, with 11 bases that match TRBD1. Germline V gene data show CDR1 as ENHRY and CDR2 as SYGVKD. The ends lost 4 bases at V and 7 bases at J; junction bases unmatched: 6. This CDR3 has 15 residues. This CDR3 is CAISVGQGALNEQFF. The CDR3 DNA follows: TGTGCCATCAGTGTTGGACAGGGGGCGTTAAATGAGCAGTTCTTC.

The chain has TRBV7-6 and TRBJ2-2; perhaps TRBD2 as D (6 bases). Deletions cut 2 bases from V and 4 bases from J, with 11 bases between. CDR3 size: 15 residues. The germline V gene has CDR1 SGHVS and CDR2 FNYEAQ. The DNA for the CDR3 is TGTGCCAGCAGCTTAATCCTAGCGAGCACCGGGGAGCTGTTTTTT. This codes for CASSLILASTGELFF.

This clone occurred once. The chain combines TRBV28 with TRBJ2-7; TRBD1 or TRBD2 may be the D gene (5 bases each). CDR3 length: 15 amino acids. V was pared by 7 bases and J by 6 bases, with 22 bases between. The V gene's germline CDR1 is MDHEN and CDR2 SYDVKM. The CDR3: CASTSRSVPGREQYF. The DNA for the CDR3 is TGTGCCAGCACCTCTCGGTCGGTTCCGGGGCGCGAGCAGTACTTC. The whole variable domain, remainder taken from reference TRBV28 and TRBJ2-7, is DVKVTQSSRYLVKRTGEKVFLECVQDMDHENMFWYRQDPGLGLRLIYFSYDVKMKEKGDIPEGYSVSREKKERFSLILESASTNQTSMYLCASTSRSVPGREQYFGPGTRLTVT.

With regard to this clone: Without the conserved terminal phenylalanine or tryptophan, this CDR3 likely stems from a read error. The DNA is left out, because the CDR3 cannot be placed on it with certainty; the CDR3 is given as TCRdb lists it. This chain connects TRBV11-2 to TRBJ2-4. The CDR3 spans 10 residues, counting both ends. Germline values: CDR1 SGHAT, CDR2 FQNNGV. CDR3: CASSLVFPGL.

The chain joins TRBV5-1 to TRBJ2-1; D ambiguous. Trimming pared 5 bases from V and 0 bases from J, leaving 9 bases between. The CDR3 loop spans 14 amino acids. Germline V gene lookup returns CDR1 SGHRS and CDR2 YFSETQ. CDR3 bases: TGCGCCAGCAGTTCGAGGAGCTCCTACAATGAGCAGTTCTTC. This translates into CASSSRSSYNEQFF. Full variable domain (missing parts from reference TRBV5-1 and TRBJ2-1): KAGVTQTPRYLIKTRGQQVTLSCSPISGHRSVSWYQQTPGQGLQFLFEYFSETQRNKGNFPGRFSGRQFSNSRSEMNVSTLELGDSALYLCASSSRSSYNEQFFGPGTRLTVL.

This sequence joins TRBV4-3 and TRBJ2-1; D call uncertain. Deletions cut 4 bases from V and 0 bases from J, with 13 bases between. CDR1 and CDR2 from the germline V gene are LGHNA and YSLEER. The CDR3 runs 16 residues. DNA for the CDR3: TGCGCCAGCAGCCCATCCCCGACCAGCTCCTACAATGAGCAGTTCTTC. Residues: CASSPSPTSSYNEQFF.

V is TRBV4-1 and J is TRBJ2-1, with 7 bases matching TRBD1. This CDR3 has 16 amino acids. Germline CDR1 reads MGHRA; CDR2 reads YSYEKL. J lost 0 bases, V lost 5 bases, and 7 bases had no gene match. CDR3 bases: TGCGCCAGCAGCGAACAACAGGGGATCTCCTACAATGAGCAGTTCTTC. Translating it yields CASSEQQGISYNEQFF.

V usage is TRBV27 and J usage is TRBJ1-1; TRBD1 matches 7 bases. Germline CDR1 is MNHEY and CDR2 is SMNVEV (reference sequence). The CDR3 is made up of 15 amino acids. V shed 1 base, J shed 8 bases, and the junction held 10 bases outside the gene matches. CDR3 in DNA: TGTGCCAGCAGTTTATGGGGACAGATTGGGGCCGAAGCTTTCTTT. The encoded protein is CASSLWGQIGAEAFF.

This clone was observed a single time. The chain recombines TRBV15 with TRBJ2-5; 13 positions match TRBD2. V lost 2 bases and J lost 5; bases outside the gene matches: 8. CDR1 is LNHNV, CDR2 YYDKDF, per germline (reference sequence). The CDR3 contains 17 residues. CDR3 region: CATSRKLAGGPAETQYF. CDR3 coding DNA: TGTGCCACCAGCAGAAAACTAGCGGGAGGGCCTGCGGAGACCCAGTACTTC.

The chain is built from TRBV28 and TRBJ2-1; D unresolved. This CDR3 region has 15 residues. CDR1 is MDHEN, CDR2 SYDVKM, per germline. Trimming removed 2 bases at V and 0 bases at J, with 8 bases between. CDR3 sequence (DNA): TGTGCCAGCAGTTTAGCGGAGAGCTCCTACAATGAGCAGTTCTTC. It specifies CASSLAESSYNEQFF.

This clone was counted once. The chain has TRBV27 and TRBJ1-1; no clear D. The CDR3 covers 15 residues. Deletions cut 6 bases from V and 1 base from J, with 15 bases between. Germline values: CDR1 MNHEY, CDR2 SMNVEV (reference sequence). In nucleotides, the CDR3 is TGTGCCAGCAGCAACCGACACAGTGAGAACACTGAAGCTTTCTTT. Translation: CASSNRHSENTEAFF.

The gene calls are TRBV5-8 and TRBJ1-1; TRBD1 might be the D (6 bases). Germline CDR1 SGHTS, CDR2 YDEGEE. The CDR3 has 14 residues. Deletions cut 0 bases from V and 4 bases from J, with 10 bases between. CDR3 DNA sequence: TGTGCCAGCAGCTTGGACGCCAGGGGCACTGAAGCTTTCTTT. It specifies CASSLDARGTEAFF.

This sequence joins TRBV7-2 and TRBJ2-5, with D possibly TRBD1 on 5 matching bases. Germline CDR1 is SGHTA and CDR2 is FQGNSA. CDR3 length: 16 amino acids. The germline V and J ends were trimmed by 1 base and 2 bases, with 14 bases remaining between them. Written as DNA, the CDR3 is TGTGCCAGCAGCTTAGAAGGGGCTGTGATACAAGAGACCCAGTACTTC. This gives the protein CASSLEGAVIQETQYF.

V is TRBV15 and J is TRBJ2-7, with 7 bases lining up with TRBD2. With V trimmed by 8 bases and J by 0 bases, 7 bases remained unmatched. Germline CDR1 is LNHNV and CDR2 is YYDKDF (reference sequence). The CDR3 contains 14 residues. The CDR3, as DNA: TGTGCCACCTCAGCGGGACGAATCTCCTACGAGCAGTACTTC. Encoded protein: CATSAGRISYEQYF.

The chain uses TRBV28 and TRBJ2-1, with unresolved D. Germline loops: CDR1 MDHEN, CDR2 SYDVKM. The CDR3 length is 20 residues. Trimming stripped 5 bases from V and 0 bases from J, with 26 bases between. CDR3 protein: CASSVLLDPVFPSSYNEQFF. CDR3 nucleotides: TGTGCCAGCAGTGTCCTGTTGGACCCGGTGTTTCCCAGCTCCTACAATGAGCAGTTCTTC.

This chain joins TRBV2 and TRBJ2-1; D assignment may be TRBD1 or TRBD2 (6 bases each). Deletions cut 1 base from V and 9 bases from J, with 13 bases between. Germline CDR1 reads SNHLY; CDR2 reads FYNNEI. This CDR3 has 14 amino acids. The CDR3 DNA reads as TGTGCCAGCAGTGAAGGCAGGGGACTGATTGAGCAGTTCTTC. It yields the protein CASSEGRGLIEQFF.

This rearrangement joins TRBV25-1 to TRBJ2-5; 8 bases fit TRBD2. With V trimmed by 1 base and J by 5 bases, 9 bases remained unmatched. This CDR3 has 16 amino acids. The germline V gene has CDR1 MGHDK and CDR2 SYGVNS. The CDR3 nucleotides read TGTGCCAGCAGTGAATCATCGTGGACTAGCAGTGAGACCCAGTACTTC. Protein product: CASSESSWTSSETQYF.

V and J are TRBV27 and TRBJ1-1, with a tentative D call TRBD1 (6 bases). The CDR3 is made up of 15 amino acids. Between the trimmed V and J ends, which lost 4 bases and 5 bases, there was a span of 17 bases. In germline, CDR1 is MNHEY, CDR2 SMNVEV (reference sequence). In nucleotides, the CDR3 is TGTGCCAGCAGTTATCCCGGGGGGCTCACGACTGAAGCTTTCTTT. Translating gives CASSYPGGLTTEAFF.

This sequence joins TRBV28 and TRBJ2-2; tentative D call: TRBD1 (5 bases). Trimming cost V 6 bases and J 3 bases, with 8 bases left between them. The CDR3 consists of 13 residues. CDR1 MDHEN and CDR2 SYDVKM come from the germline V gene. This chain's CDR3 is CASSPQDTGELFF. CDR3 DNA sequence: TGTGCCAGCAGCCCACAGGACACCGGGGAGCTGTTTTTT. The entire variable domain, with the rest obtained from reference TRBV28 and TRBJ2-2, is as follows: DVKVTQSSRYLVKRTGEKVFLECVQDMDHENMFWYRQDPGLGLRLIYFSYDVKMKEKGDIPEGYSVSREKKERFSLILESASTNQTSMYLCASSPQDTGELFFGEGSRLTVL.

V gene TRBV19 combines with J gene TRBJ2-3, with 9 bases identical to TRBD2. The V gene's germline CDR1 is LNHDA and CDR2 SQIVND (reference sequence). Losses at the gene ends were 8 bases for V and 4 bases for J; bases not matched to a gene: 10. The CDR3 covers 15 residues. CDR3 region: CASATVAGVADTQYF. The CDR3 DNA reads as TGTGCCAGTGCCACCGTAGCGGGAGTGGCAGATACGCAGTATTTT.

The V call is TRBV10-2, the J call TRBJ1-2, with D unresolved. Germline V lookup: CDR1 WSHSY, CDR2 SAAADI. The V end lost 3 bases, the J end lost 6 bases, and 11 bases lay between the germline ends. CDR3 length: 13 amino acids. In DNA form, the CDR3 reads TGCGCCAGCAGTGAAGAGCTACGGGATGGCTACACCTTC. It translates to CASSEELRDGYTF.

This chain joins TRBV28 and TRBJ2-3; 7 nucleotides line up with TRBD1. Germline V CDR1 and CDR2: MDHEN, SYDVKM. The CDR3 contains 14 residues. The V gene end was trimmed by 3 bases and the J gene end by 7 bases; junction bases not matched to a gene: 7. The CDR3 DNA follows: TGTGCCAGCAGTTTCCAGGACAGGTCAAATACGCAGTATTTT. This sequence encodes CASSFQDRSNTQYF.

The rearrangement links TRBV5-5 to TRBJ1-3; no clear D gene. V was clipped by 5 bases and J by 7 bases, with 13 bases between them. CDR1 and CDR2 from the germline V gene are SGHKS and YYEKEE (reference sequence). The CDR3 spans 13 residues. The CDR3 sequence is CASRMRSGNTIYF. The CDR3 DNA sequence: TGTGCCAGCAGGATGAGATCCGGGAACACCATATATTTT.

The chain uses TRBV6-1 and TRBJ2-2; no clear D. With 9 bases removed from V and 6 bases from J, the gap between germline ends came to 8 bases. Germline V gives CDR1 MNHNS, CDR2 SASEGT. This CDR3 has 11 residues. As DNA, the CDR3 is TGTGCCAGTGTTTTGGCCGGGGAGCTGTTTTTT. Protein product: CASVLAGELFF.

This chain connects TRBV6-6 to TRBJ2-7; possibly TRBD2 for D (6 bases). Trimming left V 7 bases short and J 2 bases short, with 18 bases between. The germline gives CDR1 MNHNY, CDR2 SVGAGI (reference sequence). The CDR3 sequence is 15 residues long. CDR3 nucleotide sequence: TGTGCCAGCACCGACGCTGCGGGATACACCTACGAGCAGTACTTC. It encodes CASTDAAGYTYEQYF.